Below, 22 T cell receptor beta chains from the same sample are listed, as sequenced in a study of radiotherapy plus CTLA-4 blockade in lung cancer. Clones were sequenced by immunoSEQ multiplex PCR, and TCRdb holds only the in-frame ones, with some missing. The data contain tens of thousands of clones, 70% to 80% of them seen just once; the ten biggest clones take up approximately 14%. The sample here was peripheral blood, taken from a patient treated with radiotherapy plus ipilimumab. These receptors were taken from a human donor with non-small cell lung cancer that progressed on radiotherapy plus ipilimumab.

The CDR3: CASAWDRTNTEAFF. CDR3 in DNA: TGTGCCAGCGCGTGGGACAGGACGAACACTGAAGCTTTCTTT. This rearrangement joins TRBV5-8 to TRBJ1-1, with 8 bases that match TRBD1. CDR1 is SGHTS, CDR2 YDEGEE, per germline. The J segment lost 1 base and the V segment lost 7 bases, leaving 6 bases of the junction unmatched. The CDR3 runs to 14 residues. Full variable domain (rest looked up from reference TRBV5-8 and TRBJ1-1): EAGVTQSPTHLIKTRGQQATLRCSPISGHTSVYWYQQALGLGLQFLLWYDEGEERNRGNFPPRFSGRQFPNYSSELNVNALELEDSALYLCASAWDRTNTEAFFGQGTRLTVV.

The chain carries TRBV11-2 and TRBJ2-1, with D tentatively TRBD2 (6 bases). The CDR3 totals 17 residues. Trimming removed 3 bases at V and 6 bases at J, with 21 bases between. CDR1 and CDR2 (germline): SGHAT, FQNNGV. The CDR3, as DNA: TGTGCCAGCAGCTTCACGGATAGCGGTCTCGGTGGCAATGAGCAGTTCTTC. Translation: CASSFTDSGLGGNEQFF.

The chain is built from TRBV27 and TRBJ2-1; tentatively, D is TRBD1 or TRBD2 (5 bases each). This CDR3 is built from 12 residues. Per the germline V gene, CDR1 is MNHEY and CDR2 is SMNVEV (reference sequence). Trimming stripped 10 bases from V and 3 bases from J, with 10 bases between. CDR3 region: CATWDHYNEQFF. CDR3 sequence (DNA): TGTGCCACCTGGGACCACTACAATGAGCAGTTCTTC.

V gene TRBV9 combines with J gene TRBJ1-1; a possible D gene is TRBD1 (5 bases). The ends were cut back, 3 bases at V and 1 base at J, with 10 bases in the middle. Germline CDR1 and CDR2: SGDLS and YYNGEE. The CDR3 extends over 14 amino acids. The CDR3: CASSGEGENTEAFF. The CDR3 bases are TGTGCCAGCAGCGGCGAAGGGGAGAACACTGAAGCTTTCTTT.

This sequence joins TRBV6-5 and TRBJ1-1, with no clear D. CDR1 and CDR2 (germline): MNHEY, SVGAGI. V was clipped by 4 bases and J by 1 base, with 4 bases between them. There are 12 residues in the CDR3. CDR3 coding DNA: TGTGCCAGCAGTTTACCGAACACTGAAGCTTTCTTT. Residues: CASSLPNTEAFF.

The gene calls are TRBV28 and TRBJ2-4; 8 bases match TRBD1. The germline gives CDR1 MDHEN, CDR2 SYDVKM. With V trimmed by 5 bases and J by 0 bases, 6 bases remained unmatched. The CDR3 runs to 16 residues. The CDR3 reads CASSQTGGVAKNIQYF. The CDR3 DNA sequence: TGTGCCAGCAGTCAAACAGGGGGAGTAGCCAAAAACATTCAGTACTTC.

The chain combines TRBV5-1 with TRBJ2-1; D tentatively fits TRBD1 or TRBD2 (6 bases each). V was shortened by 6 bases and J by 0 bases, with 16 bases between the two germline ends. There are 16 residues in the CDR3. Germline CDR1 and CDR2: SGHRS and YFSETQ. The CDR3 region is CASTLLGGYSYNEQFF. The CDR3 region has the DNA TGCGCCAGCACCCTCCTAGGGGGGTACTCCTACAATGAGCAGTTCTTC.

The chain carries TRBV6-1 and TRBJ1-1; the D gene is possibly TRBD1 (5 bases). Deletions cut 7 bases from V and 4 bases from J, with 10 bases between. This CDR3 comprises 12 residues. CDR1 and CDR2 (germline): MNHNS, SASEGT. CDR3 coding DNA: TGTGCCAGCACGGGTGGGACCACTGAAGCTTTCTTT. Translated: CASTGGTTEAFF.

J is TRBJ1-4 and V is TRBV5-6, with D unclear. V gave up 4 bases and J gave up 8 bases, with 9 bases separating them. From germline, CDR1 is SGHDT and CDR2 YYEEEE. The CDR3 has 12 residues. The CDR3, as DNA: TGTGCCAGCAGCAATCCCGTGGAAAAACTGTTTTTT. Translated: CASSNPVEKLFF.

This clone was counted once. The CDR3, as DNA: TGTGCCAGCAGTTTGGGCAGGGGCACTGAAGCTTTCTTT. Its translation: CASSLGRGTEAFF. The rearrangement joins TRBV6-5 to TRBJ1-1; maybe TRBD1 (6 bases). V shed 4 bases and J shed 4 bases, with 10 bases lying between them. CDR1 and CDR2 (germline): MNHEY, SVGAGI. This CDR3 is 13 amino acids long.

The gene calls are TRBV6-1 and TRBJ1-3; possible D gene TRBD1, 5 bases. The V end lost 10 bases, the J end lost 2 bases, and 12 bases lay between the germline ends. Germline lookup yields CDR1 MNHNS and CDR2 SASEGT. CDR3 size: 13 residues. CDR3 sequence: CATREGTGNTIYF. The DNA of the CDR3 is TGTGCCACCAGGGAAGGTACTGGAAACACCATATATTTT.

For the CDR3, the DNA is TGTGCCAGCAGCGTAGATGGGGCTAGCTCCTACGAGCAGTACTTC. This translates into CASSVDGASSYEQYF. This rearrangement joins TRBV9 to TRBJ2-7; a weak D match, TRBD1 (5 bases). This CDR3 contains 15 residues. Trimming removed 0 bases from V and 0 bases from J, with 10 bases in between. The germline V gene has CDR1 SGDLS and CDR2 YYNGEE.

This clone was seen only a few times. The sample contains more than one DNA sequence encoding this CDR3. The chain combines TRBV2 with TRBJ1-2; D remains unclear. V shed 3 bases and J shed 4 bases, with 9 bases lying between them. The germline gives CDR1 SNHLY, CDR2 FYNNEI. The length of the CDR3 is 13 residues. The CDR3 loop is CASSESTVYGYTF. CDR3 nucleotides: TGTGCCAGCAGTGAGTCAACTGTCTATGGCTACACCTTC.

The chain employs TRBV7-2 and TRBJ2-1, with 7 bases that match TRBD2. The V gene's germline CDR1 is SGHTA and CDR2 FQGNSA. V shed 3 bases, J shed 7 bases, and the junction held 3 bases outside the gene matches. CDR3 length: 13 amino acids. The CDR3 sequence is CASSFRRGNEQFF. CDR3 bases: TGTGCCAGCAGCTTCAGGCGGGGGAATGAGCAGTTCTTC.

The rearrangement links TRBV4-2 to TRBJ2-7; D possibly corresponds to TRBD1 (6 bases). The CDR3 is 14 residues long. The V end lost 0 bases, the J end lost 6 bases, and 12 bases lay between the germline ends. The germline CDR1 and CDR2 sequences are LGHNA and YNFKEQ. The CDR3 region is CASSQEWGPREQYF. The CDR3 nucleotides read TGTGCCAGCAGCCAAGAATGGGGGCCTCGCGAGCAGTACTTC.

This chain links TRBV6-6 with TRBJ1-4; D possibly corresponds to TRBD1 (5 bases). The CDR3 loop spans 15 amino acids. Germline V gene data show CDR1 as MNHNY and CDR2 as SVGAGI (reference sequence). V gave up 7 bases and J gave up 3 bases, with 15 bases separating them. The CDR3: CASTTGGWANEKLFF. The CDR3 region has the DNA TGTGCCAGCACCACGGGGGGTTGGGCTAATGAAAAACTGTTTTTT.

The gene calls are TRBV20-1 and TRBJ2-4; D unresolved. The CDR3 runs 11 residues. Trimming took off 6 bases at V and 7 bases at J, with 10 bases between the two ends. CDR1 is DFQATT and CDR2 is SNEGSKA in the germline V gene (reference sequence). Here the CDR3 DNA reads TGCAGTGCCCCTGGAGAGAACATTCAGTACTTC. Translating gives CSAPGENIQYF.

The gene calls are TRBV4-1 and TRBJ2-3, with TRBD2 identical over 7 bases. Germline CDR1 MGHRA, CDR2 YSYEKL. V lost 0 bases to trimming and J lost 0 bases; unmatched junction nucleotides: 6. The CDR3 extends over 17 amino acids. The CDR3 here is CASSQEGGSTSTDTQYF. The CDR3 DNA reads as TGCGCCAGCAGCCAAGAGGGAGGGAGCACCAGCACAGATACGCAGTATTTT.

The chain couples TRBV6-1 to TRBJ2-5, with TRBD2 identical over 10 bases. CDR3 length equals 16 residues. The germline gives CDR1 MNHNS, CDR2 SASEGT. Trimming cost V 4 bases and J 2 bases; bases outside gene matches: 7. The CDR3 protein is CASSASSGGLQETQYF. The CDR3 DNA reads TGTGCCAGCAGTGCCTCTAGCGGGGGCCTTCAAGAGACCCAGTACTTC.

This clone was seen only a few times. The chain combines TRBV28 with TRBJ2-7; the D gene is possibly TRBD1 (6 bases). Germline CDR1 is MDHEN and CDR2 is SYDVKM. V lost 5 bases and J lost 3, with 14 bases in between. The CDR3 is 14 amino acids. The CDR3 here is CASSPSDSLYEQYF. CDR3 in DNA: TGTGCCAGCAGTCCCTCGGACAGCCTCTACGAGCAGTACTTC.

With regard to this clone: The same CDR3 also results from other DNA sequences found in this sample. This chain connects TRBV5-6 to TRBJ2-2; unclear D gene. Between the trimmed V and J ends, which lost 0 bases and 3 bases, there was a span of 3 bases. The CDR3 runs 13 residues. Germline-derived CDR1 and CDR2 are SGHDT and YYEEEE. CDR3 region: CASSLGDTGELFF. The CDR3 DNA follows: TGTGCCAGCAGCTTGGGCGACACCGGGGAGCTGTTTTTT.

The gene calls are TRBV13 and TRBJ1-1; D is perhaps TRBD1 (6 bases). In germline, CDR1 is PRHDT, CDR2 FYEKMQ (reference sequence). Trimming removed 5 bases from V and 7 bases from J, with 11 bases in between. The CDR3 length is 12 residues. CDR3 in DNA: TGTGCCAGCAGCCTCCAGGGGTTTGAAGCTTTCTTT. It codes for CASSLQGFEAFF.